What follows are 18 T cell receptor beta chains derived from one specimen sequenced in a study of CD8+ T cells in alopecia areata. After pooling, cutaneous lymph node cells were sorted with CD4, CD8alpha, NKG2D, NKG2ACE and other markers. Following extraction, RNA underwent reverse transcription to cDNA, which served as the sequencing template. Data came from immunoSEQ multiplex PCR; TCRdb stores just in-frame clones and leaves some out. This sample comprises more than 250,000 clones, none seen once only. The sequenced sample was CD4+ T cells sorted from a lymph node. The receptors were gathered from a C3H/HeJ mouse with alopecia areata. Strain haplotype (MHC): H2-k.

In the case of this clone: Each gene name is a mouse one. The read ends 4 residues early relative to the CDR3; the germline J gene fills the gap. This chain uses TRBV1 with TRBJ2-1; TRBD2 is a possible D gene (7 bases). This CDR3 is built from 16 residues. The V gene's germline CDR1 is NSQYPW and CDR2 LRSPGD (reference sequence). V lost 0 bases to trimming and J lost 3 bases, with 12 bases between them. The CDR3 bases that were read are TGCACCTGCAGTGCAGACCGGGGGGCGATCTATGCT. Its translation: CTCSADRGAIYA. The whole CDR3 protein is CTCSADRGAIYAEQFF.

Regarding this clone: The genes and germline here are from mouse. The CDR3 region is CASSSTGQDTQYF. The part of the CDR3 DNA that was read is TGTGCCAGCAGCTCGACAGGGCAAGAC. The chain joins TRBV5 to TRBJ2-5; 7 nucleotides line up with TRBD1. The read finishes 4 residues shy of the CDR3 end, and the germline J gene is used to complete it. Germline CDR1 LGHNA, CDR2 YNLKQL (reference sequence). There are 13 residues in the CDR3. Germline trimming cut 5 bases from V and 3 bases from J; bases unmatched to any gene: 2.

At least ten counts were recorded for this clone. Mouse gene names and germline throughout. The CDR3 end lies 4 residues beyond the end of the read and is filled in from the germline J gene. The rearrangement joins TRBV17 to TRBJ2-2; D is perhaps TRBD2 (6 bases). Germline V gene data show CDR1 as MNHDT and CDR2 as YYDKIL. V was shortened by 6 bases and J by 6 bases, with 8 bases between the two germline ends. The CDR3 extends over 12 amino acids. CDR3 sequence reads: CASRLGPGQLYF. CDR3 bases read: TGTGCTAGCAGACTGGGCCCCGGG.

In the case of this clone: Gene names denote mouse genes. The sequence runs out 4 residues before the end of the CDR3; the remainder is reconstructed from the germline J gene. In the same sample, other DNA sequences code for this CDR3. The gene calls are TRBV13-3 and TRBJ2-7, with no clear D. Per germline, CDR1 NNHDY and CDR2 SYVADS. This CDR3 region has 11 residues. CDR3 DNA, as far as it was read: TGTGCCAGCAGTGCCAATTAT. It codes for CASSANY. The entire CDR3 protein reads CASSANYEQYF.

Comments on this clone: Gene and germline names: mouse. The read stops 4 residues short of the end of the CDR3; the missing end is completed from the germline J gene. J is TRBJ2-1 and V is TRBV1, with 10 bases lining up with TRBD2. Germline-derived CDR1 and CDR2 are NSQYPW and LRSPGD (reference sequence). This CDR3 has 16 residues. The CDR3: CTCSADWGGASAEQFF. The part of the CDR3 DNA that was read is TGCACCTGCAGTGCAGACTGGGGGGGCGCGAGCGCT.

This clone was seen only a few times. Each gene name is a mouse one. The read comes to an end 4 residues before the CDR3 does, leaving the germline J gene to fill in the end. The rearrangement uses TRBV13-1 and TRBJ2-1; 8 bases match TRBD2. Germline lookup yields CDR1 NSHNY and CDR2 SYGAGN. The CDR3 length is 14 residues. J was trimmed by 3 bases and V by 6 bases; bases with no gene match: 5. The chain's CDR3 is CASNPGTGYAEQFF. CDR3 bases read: TGTGCCAGCAATCCCGGGACTGGCTATGCT.

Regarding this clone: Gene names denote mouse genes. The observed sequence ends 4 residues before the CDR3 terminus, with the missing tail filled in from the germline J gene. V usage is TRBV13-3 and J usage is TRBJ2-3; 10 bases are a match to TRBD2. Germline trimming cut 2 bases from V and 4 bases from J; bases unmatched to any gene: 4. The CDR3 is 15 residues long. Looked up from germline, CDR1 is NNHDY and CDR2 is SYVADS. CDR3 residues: CASSDNWGGSETLYF. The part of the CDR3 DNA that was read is TGTGCCAGCAGTGACAACTGGGGGGGTTCAGAA.

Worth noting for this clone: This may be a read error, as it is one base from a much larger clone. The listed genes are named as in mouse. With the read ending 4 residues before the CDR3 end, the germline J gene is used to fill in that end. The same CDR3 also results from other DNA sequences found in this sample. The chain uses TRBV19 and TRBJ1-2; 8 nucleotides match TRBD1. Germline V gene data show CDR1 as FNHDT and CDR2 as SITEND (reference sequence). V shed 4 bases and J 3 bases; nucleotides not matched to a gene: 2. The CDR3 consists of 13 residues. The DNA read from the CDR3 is TGTGCCAGCAGTGCACAGGGGGACTCC. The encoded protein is CASSAQGDS. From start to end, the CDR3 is CASSAQGDSDYTF.

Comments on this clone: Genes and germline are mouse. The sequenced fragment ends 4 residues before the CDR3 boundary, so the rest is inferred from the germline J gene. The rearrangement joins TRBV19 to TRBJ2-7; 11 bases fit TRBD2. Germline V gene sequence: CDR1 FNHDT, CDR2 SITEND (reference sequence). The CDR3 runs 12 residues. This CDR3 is CASSDWGDEQYF. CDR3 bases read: TGTGCCAGCTCGGACTGGGGGGAT.

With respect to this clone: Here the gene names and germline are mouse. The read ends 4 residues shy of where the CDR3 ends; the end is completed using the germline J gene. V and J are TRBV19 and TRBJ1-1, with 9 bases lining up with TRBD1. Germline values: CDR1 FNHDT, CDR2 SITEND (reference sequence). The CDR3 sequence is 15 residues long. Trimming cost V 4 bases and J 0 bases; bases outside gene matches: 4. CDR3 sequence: CASSPRQGANTEVFF. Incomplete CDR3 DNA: TGTGCCAGCAGTCCCCGACAGGGGGCAAACACA.

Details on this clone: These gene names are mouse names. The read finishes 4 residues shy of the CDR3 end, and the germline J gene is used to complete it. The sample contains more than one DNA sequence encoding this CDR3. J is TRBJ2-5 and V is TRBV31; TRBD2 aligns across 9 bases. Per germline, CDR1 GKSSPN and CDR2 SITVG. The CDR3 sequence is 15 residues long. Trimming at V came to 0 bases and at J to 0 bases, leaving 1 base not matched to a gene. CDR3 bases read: TGTGCCTGGAGTCTAACTGGGGGGAACCAAGAC. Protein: CAWSLTGGNQD. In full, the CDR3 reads CAWSLTGGNQDTQYF.

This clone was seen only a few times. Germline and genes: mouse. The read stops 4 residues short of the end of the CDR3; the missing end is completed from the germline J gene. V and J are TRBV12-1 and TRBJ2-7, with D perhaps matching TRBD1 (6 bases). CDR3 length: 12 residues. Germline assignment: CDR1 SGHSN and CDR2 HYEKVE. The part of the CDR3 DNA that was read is TGTGCCAGCTCCCGCAACAGGGAT. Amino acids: CASSRNRD. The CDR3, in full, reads CASSRNRDEQYF.

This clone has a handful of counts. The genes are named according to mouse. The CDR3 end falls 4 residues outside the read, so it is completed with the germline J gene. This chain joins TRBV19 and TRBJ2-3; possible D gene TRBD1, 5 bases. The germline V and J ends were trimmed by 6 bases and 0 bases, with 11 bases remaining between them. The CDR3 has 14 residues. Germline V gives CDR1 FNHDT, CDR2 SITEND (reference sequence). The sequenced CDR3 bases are TGTGCCAGCAATCGTCCAGGGAGTGCAGAA. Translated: CASNRPGSAE. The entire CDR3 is CASNRPGSAETLYF.

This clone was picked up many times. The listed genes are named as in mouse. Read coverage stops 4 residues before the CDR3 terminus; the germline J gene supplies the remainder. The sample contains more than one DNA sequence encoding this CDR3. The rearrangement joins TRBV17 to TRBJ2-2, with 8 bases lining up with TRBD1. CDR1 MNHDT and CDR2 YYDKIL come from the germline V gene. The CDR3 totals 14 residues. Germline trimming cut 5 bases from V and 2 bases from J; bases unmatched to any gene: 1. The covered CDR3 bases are TGTGCTAGCAGTGGGGACAGGAACACCGGG. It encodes CASSGDRNTG. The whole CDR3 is CASSGDRNTGQLYF.

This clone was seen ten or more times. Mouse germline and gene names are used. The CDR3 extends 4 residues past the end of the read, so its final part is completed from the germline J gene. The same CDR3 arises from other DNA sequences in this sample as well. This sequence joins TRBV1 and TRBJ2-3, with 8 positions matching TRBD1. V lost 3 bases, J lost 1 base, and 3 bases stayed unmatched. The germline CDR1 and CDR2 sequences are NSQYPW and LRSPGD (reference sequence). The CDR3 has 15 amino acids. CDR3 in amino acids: CTCSAVTGGAETLYF. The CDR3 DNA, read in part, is TGCACCTGCAGTGCGGTGACAGGGGGTGCAGAA.

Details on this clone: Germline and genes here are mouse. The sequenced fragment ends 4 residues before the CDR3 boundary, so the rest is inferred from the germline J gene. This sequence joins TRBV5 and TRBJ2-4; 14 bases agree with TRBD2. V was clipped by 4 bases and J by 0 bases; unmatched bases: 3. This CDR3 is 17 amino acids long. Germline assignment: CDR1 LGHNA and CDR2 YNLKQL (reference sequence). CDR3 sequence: CASSLGTGGASQNTLYF. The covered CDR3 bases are TGTGCCAGCAGCCTCGGGACTGGGGGGGCTAGTCAAAAC.

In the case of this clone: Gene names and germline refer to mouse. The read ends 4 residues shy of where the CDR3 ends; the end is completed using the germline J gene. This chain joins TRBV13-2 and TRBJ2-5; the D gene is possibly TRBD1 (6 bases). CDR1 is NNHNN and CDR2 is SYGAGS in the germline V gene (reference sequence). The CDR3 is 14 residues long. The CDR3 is CASGDAGDRDTQYF. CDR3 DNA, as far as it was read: TGTGCCAGCGGTGATGCAGGAGACAGGGAC.

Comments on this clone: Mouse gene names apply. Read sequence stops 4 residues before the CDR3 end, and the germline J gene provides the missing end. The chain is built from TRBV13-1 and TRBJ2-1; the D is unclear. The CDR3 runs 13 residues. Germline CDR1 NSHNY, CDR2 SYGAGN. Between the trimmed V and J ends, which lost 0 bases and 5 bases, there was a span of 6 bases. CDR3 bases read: TGTGCCAGCAGTGATGAACAAAATGCT. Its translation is CASSDEQNA. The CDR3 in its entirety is CASSDEQNAEQFF.